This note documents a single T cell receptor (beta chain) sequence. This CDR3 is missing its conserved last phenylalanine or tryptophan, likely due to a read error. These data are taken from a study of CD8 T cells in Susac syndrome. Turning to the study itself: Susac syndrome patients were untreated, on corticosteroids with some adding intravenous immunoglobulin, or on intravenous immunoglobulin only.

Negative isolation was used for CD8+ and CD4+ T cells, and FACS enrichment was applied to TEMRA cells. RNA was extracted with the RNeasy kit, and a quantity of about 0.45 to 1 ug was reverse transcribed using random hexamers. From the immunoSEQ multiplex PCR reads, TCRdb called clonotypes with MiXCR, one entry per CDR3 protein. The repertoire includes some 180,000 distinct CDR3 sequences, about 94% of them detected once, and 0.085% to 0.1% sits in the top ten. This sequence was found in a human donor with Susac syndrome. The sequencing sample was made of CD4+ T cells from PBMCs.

CDR3 nucleotide sequence: TGTGCCTGGAGTCCTCCAGGGGGTAGGAACATTCAGTACCTC. It translates to CAWSPPGGRNIQYL. The rearrangement links TRBV30 to TRBJ2-4; 7 bases map to TRBD1. After removal of 2 bases from V and 7 bases from J, the junction contained 8 bases not matched to a gene. Germline V gene sequence: CDR1 GTSNPN, CDR2 SVGIG (reference sequence). The CDR3 has 14 residues.